The present TCR beta chain was sequenced within a study of T cell repertoires in cytomegalovirus infection. Study summary: HLA-C-restricted CMV epitopes, recently identified, and well-studied HLA-B-restricted ones were used by the study.

One entry per CDR3 protein results from TCRdb running MiXCR on the reads. This table has approximately 100,000 distinct CDR3 sequences, 42% appearing once. As regards this clonotype: Its antigen is not identified.

Trimming took off 4 bases at V and 3 bases at J, with 10 bases between the two ends. Germline CDR1 and CDR2: DFQATT and SNEGSKA (reference sequence). The length of the CDR3 is 13 residues. The clonotype was recovered from a human donor in good health (CMV status not recorded). Some clones in this sample may be carry-over from other donors' samples. The sequencing used CD8+ T cells from cultured PBMCs, collected from culture after CMV antigen stimulation. This sequence joins TRBV20-1 and TRBJ2-1; D gene uncertain. The CDR3 is CSATLLDYNEQFF. The CDR3 bases are TGCAGTGCTACCCTCCTCGACTACAATGAGCAGTTCTTC.